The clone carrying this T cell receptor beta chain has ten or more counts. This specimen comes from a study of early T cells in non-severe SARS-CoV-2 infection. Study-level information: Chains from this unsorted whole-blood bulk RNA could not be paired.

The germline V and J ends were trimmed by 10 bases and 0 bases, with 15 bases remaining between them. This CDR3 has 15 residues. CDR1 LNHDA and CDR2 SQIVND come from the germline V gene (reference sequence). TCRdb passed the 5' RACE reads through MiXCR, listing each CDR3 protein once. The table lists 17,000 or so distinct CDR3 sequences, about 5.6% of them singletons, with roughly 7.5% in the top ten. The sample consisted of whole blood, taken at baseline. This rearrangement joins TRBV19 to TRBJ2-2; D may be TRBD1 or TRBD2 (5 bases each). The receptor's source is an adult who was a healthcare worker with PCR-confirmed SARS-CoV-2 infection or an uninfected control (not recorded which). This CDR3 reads CATPPGRTNTGELFF. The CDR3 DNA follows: TGTGCCACCCCTCCGGGACGGACGAACACCGGGGAGCTGTTTTTT.